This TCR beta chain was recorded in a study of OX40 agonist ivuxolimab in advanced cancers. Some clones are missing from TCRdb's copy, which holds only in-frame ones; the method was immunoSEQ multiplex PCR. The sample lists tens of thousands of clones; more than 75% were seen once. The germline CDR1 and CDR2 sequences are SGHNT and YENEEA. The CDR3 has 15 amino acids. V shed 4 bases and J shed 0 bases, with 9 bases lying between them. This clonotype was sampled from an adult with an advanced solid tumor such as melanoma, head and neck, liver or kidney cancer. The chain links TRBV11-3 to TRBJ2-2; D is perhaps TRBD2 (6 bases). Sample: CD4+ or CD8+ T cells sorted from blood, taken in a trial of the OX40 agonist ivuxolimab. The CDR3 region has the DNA TGTGCCAGCAGCTCCGGGGGAGCGAACACCGGGGAGCTGTTTTTT. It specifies CASSSGGANTGELFF. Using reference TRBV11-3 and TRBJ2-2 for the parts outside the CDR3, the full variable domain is EAGVVQSPRYKIIEKKQPVAFWCNPISGHNTLYWYLQNLGQGPELLIRYENEEAVDDSQLPKDRFSAERLKGVDSTLKIQPAELGDSAVYLCASSSGGANTGELFFGEGSRLTVL.